Presented here are 25 T cell receptor beta chains from one specimen sequenced in a study of patients and donors after allogeneic stem cell transplantation. TCRdb reprocessed the RT-PCR reads with MiXCR, giving one entry per CDR3 protein. Of roughly 200,000 distinct CDR3 sequences listed, about 40% are singletons. The sequenced sample consisted of blood, either unsorted or a sorted T cell fraction (not recorded which). Receptors originate from a human donor who was either an allogeneic HSCT recipient or a stem cell or donor lymphocyte infusion donor (not recorded which). It is not recorded whose cells these are; they may come from a transplant donor.

As for this clonotype: With a much larger clone just one base away, this may be a read error. V gene TRBV29-1 combines with J gene TRBJ1-2, with 7 bases that match TRBD1. Germline loops: CDR1 SQVTM, CDR2 ANQGSEA. Trimming removed 4 bases from V and 6 bases from J; junction bases left unmatched: 8. The CDR3 is 13 residues long. The CDR3 DNA follows: TGCAGCGTTGCTACAGGGGATTTGGATGGCTACACCTTC. Translation gives CSVATGDLDGYTF.

Concerning this clonotype itself: The junction shows a germline mismatch at one end, possibly a read error. The chain has TRBV12-3 or TRBV12-4 and TRBJ2-1, with 11 nucleotides matching TRBD2. The CDR3 sequence is 15 residues long. CDR3 sequence: CASSPIAGGYNEQVF. The CDR3 DNA follows: TGTGCCAGCAGTCCTATAGCGGGAGGGTACAATGAGCAGGTCTTC.

J is TRBJ2-7 and V is TRBV6-5; 9 bases are a match to TRBD1. The ends lost 2 bases at V and 6 bases at J; junction bases unmatched: 5. This CDR3 is 14 amino acids long. The germline V gene encodes CDR1 MNHEY and CDR2 SVGAGI. CDR3 sequence reads: CASSYVQGAGEQYF. CDR3 sequence (DNA): TGTGCCAGCAGTTACGTACAGGGGGCGGGCGAGCAGTACTTC.

This clonotype was seen a few times. The gene calls are TRBV12-3 or TRBV12-4 and TRBJ1-2; possible D gene TRBD1, 6 bases. CDR3 size: 16 residues. V was shortened by 6 bases and J by 1 base, with 18 bases between the two germline ends. The CDR3 here is CASRTGTPRFNYGYTF. In DNA form, the CDR3 reads TGTGCCAGCAGGACCGGGACACCGCGCTTTAACTATGGCTACACCTTC.

This clonotype occurred a few times. This rearrangement joins TRBV5-1 to TRBJ1-4; possibly TRBD1 for D (5 bases). Germline CDR1 is SGHRS and CDR2 is YFSETQ. The germline V and J ends were trimmed by 2 bases and 8 bases, with 19 bases remaining between them. The CDR3 length is 16 residues. This CDR3 is CASSFGTGDGLEKLFF. In DNA form, the CDR3 reads TGCGCCAGCAGCTTTGGGACGGGTGATGGGTTGGAAAAACTGTTTTTT.

This clonotype has a single count. The chain employs TRBV6-5 and TRBJ1-6, with D hard to call. This CDR3 has 17 residues. The V gene lost 6 bases and the J gene lost 0 bases, with 15 bases spanning the gap. CDR1 is MNHEY, CDR2 SVGAGI, per germline. The CDR3 reads CASSPINRSSYNSPLHF. The CDR3 region has the DNA TGTGCCAGCAGCCCGATTAACAGAAGCTCCTATAATTCACCCCTCCACTTT.

The chain couples TRBV12-3 or TRBV12-4 to TRBJ2-5; unclear D gene. V was clipped by 6 bases and J by 3 bases, with 11 bases between them. The CDR3 is made up of 13 amino acids. DNA for the CDR3: TGTGCCAGCAGCGCCCGAGGAAAAGAGACCCAGTACTTC. It codes for CASSARGKETQYF.

The chain joins TRBV29-1 to TRBJ2-3; D perhaps matches TRBD2 (5 bases). Germline loops: CDR1 SQVTM, CDR2 ANQGSEA. The CDR3 loop spans 16 amino acids. V was cut by 7 bases and J by 1 base, with 21 bases left in between. CDR3 amino acids: CSAYSQRREGTDTQYF. The DNA for the CDR3 is TGCAGCGCCTACTCTCAGCGCCGGGAAGGCACAGATACGCAGTATTTT.

The chain uses TRBV4-3 and TRBJ2-7; 9 bases line up with TRBD1. J lost 0 bases, V lost 1 base, and 4 bases had no gene match. There are 16 residues in the CDR3. Germline-derived CDR1 and CDR2 are LGHNA and YSLEER. CDR3 bases: TGCGCCAGCAGCCAAGGAACAGGGGGCGGCTCCTACGAGCAGTACTTC. Amino acid sequence: CASSQGTGGGSYEQYF.

This chain connects TRBV4-2 to TRBJ2-7; TRBD2 matches at 7 bases. With V trimmed by 4 bases and J by 1 base, 10 bases remained unmatched. This CDR3 comprises 16 residues. Germline CDR1 LGHNA, CDR2 YNFKEQ. The CDR3 protein is CASSPLASGLSYEQYF. Written as DNA, the CDR3 is TGTGCCAGCAGCCCCCTCGCTAGCGGTTTGTCCTACGAGCAGTACTTC.

This rearrangement joins TRBV12-3 or TRBV12-4 to TRBJ1-2, with no clear D. The CDR3 is made up of 13 amino acids. The V end was cut by 3 bases, the J end by 5 bases, with 10 bases between. The chain's CDR3 is CASSLGRLYGYTF. CDR3 DNA: TGTGCCAGCAGTTTGGGCAGATTATATGGCTACACCTTC.

The chain uses TRBV12-3 or TRBV12-4 and TRBJ2-7; the D call may be TRBD1 or TRBD2 (6 bases each). The germline V and J ends were trimmed by 6 bases and 0 bases, with 18 bases remaining between them. The length of the CDR3 is 16 residues. CDR3 sequence (DNA): TGTGCCAGCAGGGACTACACGGGGACACTCTCCTACGAGCAGTACTTC. Its translation is CASRDYTGTLSYEQYF.

CDR3 nucleotide sequence: TGTGCCAGCAGTTTATGGCCAGCCTATGGCTACACCTTC. Translating gives CASSLWPAYGYTF. This chain links TRBV27 with TRBJ1-2; D is undetermined. Trimming stripped 1 base from V and 4 bases from J, with 7 bases between. The length of the CDR3 is 13 residues. CDR1 and CDR2 (germline): MNHEY, SMNVEV (reference sequence).

This clonotype has more than one count but fewer than ten. The chain links TRBV5-1 to TRBJ2-4; no firm D call. From germline, CDR1 is SGHRS and CDR2 YFSETQ. The CDR3 is 16 residues long. V dropped 0 bases and J dropped 4 bases, with 14 bases sitting between them. CDR3 bases: TGCGCCAGCAGCTTGGAGGCCCTGGGGAAAAAAAACATTCAGTACTTC. The encoded protein is CASSLEALGKKNIQYF.

This chain connects TRBV24-1 to TRBJ2-5; 9 bases align to TRBD2. This CDR3 region has 16 residues. V lost 2 bases to trimming and J lost 0 bases; unmatched junction nucleotides: 3. CDR1 and CDR2 (germline): KGHDR, SFDVKD. CDR3 sequence reads: CATSDWTSAYQETQYF. CDR3 nucleotide sequence: TGTGCCACCAGTGATTGGACTAGCGCATACCAAGAGACCCAGTACTTC.

This clonotype was seen a handful of times. The rearrangement links TRBV6-1 to TRBJ1-6; D call uncertain. V shed 1 base and J shed 5 bases, with 9 bases lying between them. There are 15 residues in the CDR3. Germline CDR1 is MNHNS and CDR2 is SASEGT. CDR3 DNA sequence: TGTGCCAGCAGTGAAGAGGCAGCACATAATTCACCCCTCCACTTT. Protein sequence: CASSEEAAHNSPLHF.

This clonotype occurred a few times. J is TRBJ1-1 and V is TRBV4-1; D is uncertain. The V end was cut by 5 bases, the J end by 5 bases, with 18 bases between. The V gene's germline CDR1 is MGHRA and CDR2 YSYEKL. This CDR3 has 15 amino acids. CDR3 region: CASSAPRGEWTEAFF. The CDR3 DNA is TGCGCCAGCAGCGCCCCCCGGGGAGAGTGGACTGAAGCTTTCTTT.

The rearrangement links TRBV20-1 to TRBJ2-1, with TRBD2 matching 8 bases. CDR3 size: 16 residues. After removal of 3 bases from V and 3 bases from J, the junction contained 10 bases not matched to a gene. CDR1 and CDR2 (germline): DFQATT, SNEGSKA (reference sequence). The CDR3 bases are TGCAGTGCTAGTCTCTTCCAGCGGGAGAACTACAATGAGCAGTTCTTC. The encoded protein is CSASLFQRENYNEQFF.

The genes are TRBV14 and TRBJ1-2; D remains ambiguous. Trimming stripped 1 base from V and 2 bases from J, with 14 bases between. CDR3 length: 16 residues. The germline gives CDR1 SGHDN, CDR2 FVKESK. CDR3 sequence reads: CASSQVANNANYGYTF. In nucleotides, the CDR3 is TGTGCCAGCAGCCAAGTCGCGAACAATGCAAACTATGGCTACACCTTC.

This clonotype was observed a handful of times. The chain carries TRBV12-3 or TRBV12-4 and TRBJ1-6; perhaps TRBD1 as D (5 bases). The ends were cut back, 6 bases at V and 9 bases at J, with 15 bases in the middle. The CDR3 is 14 amino acids. The CDR3 region is CASSGPGLSSPLHF. The CDR3, as DNA: TGTGCCAGCAGCGGCCCGGGACTGAGTTCACCCCTCCACTTT.

This clonotype has just a few counts. The chain joins TRBV6-2 or TRBV6-3 to TRBJ1-5; no definite D call. The CDR3 spans 14 residues. The ends were cut back, 2 bases at V and 7 bases at J, with 12 bases in the middle. CDR1 is MNHEY and CDR2 is SVGEGT in the germline V gene. In DNA, the CDR3 is TGTGCCAGCAGTTACAGGAGGGAAGGGCAGCCCCAGCATTTT. Translation gives CASSYRREGQPQHF.

This clonotype was counted ten times or more. The rearrangement links TRBV6-2 or TRBV6-3 to TRBJ2-7, with no clear D. Trimming removed 6 bases at V and 3 bases at J, with 6 bases between. The CDR3 runs to 11 residues. CDR1 and CDR2 from the germline V gene are MNHEY and SVGEGT. The CDR3 protein is CASSQNYEQYF. As DNA, the CDR3 is TGTGCCAGCAGCCAGAACTACGAGCAGTACTTC.

V usage is TRBV25-1 and J usage is TRBJ2-1; 8 bases agree with TRBD2. The CDR3 spans 16 residues. Germline CDR1 reads MGHDK; CDR2 reads SYGVNS. J gave up 2 bases and V 6 bases, and 9 bases lay outside the gene matches. The CDR3 spells CASSAPGGLPYNEQFF. The CDR3 DNA is TGTGCCAGCAGCGCACCGGGAGGGCTCCCCTACAATGAGCAGTTCTTC.

V and J are TRBV4-2 and TRBJ1-2, with unresolved D. Trimming removed 0 bases from V and 1 base from J, with 6 bases in between. This CDR3 has 14 amino acids. Looked up from germline, CDR1 is LGHNA and CDR2 is YNFKEQ. The CDR3 is CASSQENSNYGYTF. CDR3 nucleotide sequence: TGTGCCAGCAGCCAAGAAAACAGTAACTATGGCTACACCTTC.

This chain links TRBV21-1 with TRBJ1-1; TRBD1, the table's D call, lacks a check against the DNA. TRBV21-1 is a listed pseudogene. The CDR3 is 16 residues long. The CDR3 coding sequence is TGTGCCAGCAGCAAAGGCGACAGGGTTGGGAACACTGAAGCTTTCTTT. Its protein is CASSKGDRVGNTEAFF.